This entry features one T cell receptor (beta chain) sequence. Its antigen remains unknown. Mismatch repair deficiency was confirmed in all patients, by PCR or immunohistochemistry. These data are taken from a study of PD-1 blockade in mismatch repair-deficient tumors. Study-wide background: All were previously treated, progressing patients with around 12 mismatch repair-deficient cancer types.

Libraries were prepared by immunoSEQ multiplex PCR; TCRdb keeps only in-frame clonotypes and omits some of them. The sample yields roughly 84,000 clones, 65% to 85% seen once. Findings and caveats of the study: Rapid post-treatment expansion, then contraction, generally preceding radiologic response, marked tumor-resident clones.

V shed 4 bases and J 0 bases; nucleotides not matched to a gene: 6. The CDR3 contains 16 residues. Germline V gene lookup returns CDR1 SGHAT and CDR2 FQDESV (reference sequence). This chain links TRBV11-1 with TRBJ2-1; 7 nucleotides match TRBD1. The TCR was taken from an adult with mismatch repair-deficient cancer. The material sequenced was peripheral blood, taken 12 weeks after starting pembrolizumab. CDR3 nucleotides: TGTGCCAGCAGCTGGACCGGGACAGACTCCTACAATGAGCAGTTCTTC. As protein: CASSWTGTDSYNEQFF.